This TCR beta chain came from a study of breast tumors, draining lymph nodes, adjacent tissues. The CDR3 covers 11 residues. Germline V CDR1 and CDR2: DFQATT, SNEGSKA (reference sequence). The V gene lost 3 bases and the J gene lost 8 bases, with 10 bases spanning the gap. The lymph nodes were axillary draining lymph nodes from breast cancer patients. TCRdb reprocessed the multiplex PCR reads with MiXCR, giving one entry per CDR3 protein. The table records 130,000 or so distinct CDR3 sequences, approximately 20% of them present only once. Study-level points and caveats: Tumor and nontumor repertoires were significantly more similar in luminal-like than in basal-like breast cancer.

This clonotype was seen once. What it binds is not known. A much larger clone differs by one base, so this may be a read error. This CDR3 is missing its conserved last phenylalanine or tryptophan, likely due to a read error. The rearrangement uses TRBV20-1 and TRBJ1-2; no clear D. This receptor was identified in a female donor with breast cancer. Some clones in this sample may be carry-over from other donors' samples. Sequenced material: axillary lymph node tissue. The CDR3, as DNA: TGCAGTGCTAGTGGTGGGGAAGGCTACACCTCC. Translation: CSASGGEGYTS.